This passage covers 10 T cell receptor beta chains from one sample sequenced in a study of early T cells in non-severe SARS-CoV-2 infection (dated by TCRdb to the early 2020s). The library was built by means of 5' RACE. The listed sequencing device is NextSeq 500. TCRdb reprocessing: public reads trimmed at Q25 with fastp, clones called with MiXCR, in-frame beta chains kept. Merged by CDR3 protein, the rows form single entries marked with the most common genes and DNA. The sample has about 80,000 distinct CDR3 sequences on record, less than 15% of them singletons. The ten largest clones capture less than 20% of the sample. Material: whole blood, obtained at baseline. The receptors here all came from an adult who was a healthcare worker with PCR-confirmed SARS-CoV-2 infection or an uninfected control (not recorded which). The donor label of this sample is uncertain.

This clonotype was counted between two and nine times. The CDR3 nucleotides read TGTGCCAGCAGCCCCGGGACAGCAAATTGGGCTTTCTTT. This codes for CASSPGTANWAFF. The V gene is TRBV9, the J gene TRBJ1-1, with 7 bases aligning to TRBD1. J was trimmed by 11 bases and V by 4 bases; bases with no gene match: 11. This CDR3 is built from 13 residues. In germline, CDR1 is SGDLS, CDR2 YYNGEE.

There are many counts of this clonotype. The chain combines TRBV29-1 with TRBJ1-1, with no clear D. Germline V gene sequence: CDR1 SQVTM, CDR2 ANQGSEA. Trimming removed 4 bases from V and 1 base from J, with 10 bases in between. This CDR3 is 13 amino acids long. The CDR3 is CSVVIKSNTEAFF. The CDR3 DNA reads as TGCAGCGTTGTAATAAAATCGAACACTGAAGCTTTCTTT. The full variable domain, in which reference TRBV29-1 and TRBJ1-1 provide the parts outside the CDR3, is SAVISQKPSRDICQRGTSLTIQCQVDSQVTMMFWYRQQPGQSLTLIATANQGSEATYESGFVIDKFPISRPNLTFSTLTVSNMSPEDSSIYLCSVVIKSNTEAFFGQGTRLTVV.

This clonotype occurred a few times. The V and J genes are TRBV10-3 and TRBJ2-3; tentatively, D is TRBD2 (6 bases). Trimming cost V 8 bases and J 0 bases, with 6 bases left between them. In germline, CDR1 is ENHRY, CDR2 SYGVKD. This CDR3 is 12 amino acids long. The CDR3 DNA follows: TGTGCCATCGGGACTAGCACAGATACGCAGTATTTT. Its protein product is CAIGTSTDTQYF.

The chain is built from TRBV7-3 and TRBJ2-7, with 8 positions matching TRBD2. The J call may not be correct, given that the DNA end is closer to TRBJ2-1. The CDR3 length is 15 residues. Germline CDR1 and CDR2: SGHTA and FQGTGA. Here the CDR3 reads CASSLMSGGPGEQFF. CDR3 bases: TGTGCCAGCAGCTTAATGAGCGGGGGACCGGGAGAGCAGTTCTTC.

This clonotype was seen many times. Here the CDR3 reads CASSLARTMSNEQYF. CDR3 nucleotide sequence: TGTGCCAGCAGCTTAGCTAGGACAATGTCCAACGAGCAGTACTTC. This chain joins TRBV7-2 and TRBJ2-7, with D perhaps matching TRBD1 (5 bases). CDR1 and CDR2 (germline): SGHTA, FQGNSA. Trimming shortened V by 0 bases and J by 5 bases, and 14 bases separated the two germline ends. This CDR3 spans 15 amino acids.

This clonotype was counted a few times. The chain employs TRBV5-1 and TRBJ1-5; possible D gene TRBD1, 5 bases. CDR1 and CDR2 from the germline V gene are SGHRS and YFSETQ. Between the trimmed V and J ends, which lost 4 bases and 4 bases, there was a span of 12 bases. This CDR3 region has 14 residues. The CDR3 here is CASSPGTGNQPQHF. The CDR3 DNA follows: TGCGCCAGCAGCCCCGGGACGGGTAATCAGCCCCAGCATTTT.

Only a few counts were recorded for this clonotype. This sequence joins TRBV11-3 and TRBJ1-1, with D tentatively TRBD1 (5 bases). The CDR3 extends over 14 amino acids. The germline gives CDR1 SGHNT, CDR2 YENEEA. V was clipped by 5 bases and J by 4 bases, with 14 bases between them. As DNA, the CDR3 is TGTGCCAGCAGCCCGGTAGGGGCGAGCACTGAAGCTTTCTTT. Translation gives CASSPVGASTEAFF.

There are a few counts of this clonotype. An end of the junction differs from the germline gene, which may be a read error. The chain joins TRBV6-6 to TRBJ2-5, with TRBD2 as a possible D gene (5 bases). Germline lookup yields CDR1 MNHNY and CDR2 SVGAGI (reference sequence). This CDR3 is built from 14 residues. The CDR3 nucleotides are TGCGCCAGCAGTTTCGCTAGCCGCCAAGAGACCCAGTACTTC. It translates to CASSFASRQETQYF.

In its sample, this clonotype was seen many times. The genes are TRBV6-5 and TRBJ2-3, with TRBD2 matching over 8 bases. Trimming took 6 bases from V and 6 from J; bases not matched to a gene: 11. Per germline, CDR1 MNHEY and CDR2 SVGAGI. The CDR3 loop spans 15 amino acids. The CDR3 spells CASRTGTRVGDTQYF. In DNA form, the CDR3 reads TGTGCCAGCAGAACCGGGACTAGGGTCGGGGATACGCAGTATTTT.

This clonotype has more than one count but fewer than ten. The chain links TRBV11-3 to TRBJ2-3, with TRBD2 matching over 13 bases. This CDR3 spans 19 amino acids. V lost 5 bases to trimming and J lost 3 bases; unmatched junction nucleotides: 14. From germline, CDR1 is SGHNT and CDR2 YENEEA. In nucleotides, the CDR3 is TGTGCCAGCAGCCTCGGGACTAGCGGGGCCCTAGATGTAACAGATACGCAGTATTTT. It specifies CASSLGTSGALDVTDTQYF.